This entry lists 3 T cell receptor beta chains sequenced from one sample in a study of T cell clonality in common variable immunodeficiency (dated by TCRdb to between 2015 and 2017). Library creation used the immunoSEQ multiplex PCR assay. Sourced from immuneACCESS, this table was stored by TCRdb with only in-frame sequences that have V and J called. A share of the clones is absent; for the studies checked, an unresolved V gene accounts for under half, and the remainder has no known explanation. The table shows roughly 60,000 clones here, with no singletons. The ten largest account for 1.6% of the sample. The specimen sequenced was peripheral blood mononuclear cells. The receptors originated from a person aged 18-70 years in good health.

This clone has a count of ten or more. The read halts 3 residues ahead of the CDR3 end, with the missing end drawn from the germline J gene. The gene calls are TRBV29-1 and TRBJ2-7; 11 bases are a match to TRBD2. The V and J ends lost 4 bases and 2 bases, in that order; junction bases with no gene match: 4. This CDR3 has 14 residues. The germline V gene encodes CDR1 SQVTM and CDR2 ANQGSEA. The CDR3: CSVVFSGRAYEQYF. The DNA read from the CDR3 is TGCAGCGTTGTTTTTAGCGGGAGGGCCTACGAG.

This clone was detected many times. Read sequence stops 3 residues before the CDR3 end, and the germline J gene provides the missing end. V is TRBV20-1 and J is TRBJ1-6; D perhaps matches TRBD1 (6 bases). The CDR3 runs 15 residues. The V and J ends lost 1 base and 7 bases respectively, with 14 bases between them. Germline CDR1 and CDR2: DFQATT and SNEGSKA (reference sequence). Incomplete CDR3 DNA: TGCAGTGCTAGAGTCCCAGGACAGAGAAATTCACCC. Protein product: CSARVPGQRNSP. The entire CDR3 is CSARVPGQRNSPLHF.

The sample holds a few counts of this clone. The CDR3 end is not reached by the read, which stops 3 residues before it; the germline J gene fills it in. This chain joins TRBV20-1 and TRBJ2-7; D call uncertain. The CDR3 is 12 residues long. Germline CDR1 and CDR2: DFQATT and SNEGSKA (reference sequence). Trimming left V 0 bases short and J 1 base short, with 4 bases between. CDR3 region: CSAREQSYEQYF. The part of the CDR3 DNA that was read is TGCAGTGCTAGAGAACAGTCCTACGAG.